This T cell receptor beta chain was sequenced during a study of blood T cell repertoires in COVID-19. The wider study: COVID-19 samples, acute and convalescent, were from the United States, Italy and Spain. T cells, B-cell-depleted T cells, or PBMCs supplied cDNA or gDNA.

In the original processing: Scientists estimated how many nucleated cells there were by amplifying reference gene primers. The protocol was immunoSEQ multiplex PCR, while the TCRdb copy is restricted to in-frame clones and leaves out a portion. V and J calls and clone size are those listed in that table; D and trimming were worked out from the DNA. The data hold 40,000 to 50,000 clones, with 60% to 80% observed a single time. The CDR3 has 14 amino acids. The ends were cut back, 0 bases at V and 0 bases at J, with 8 bases in the middle. Per the germline V gene, CDR1 is GTSNPN and CDR2 is SVGIG (reference sequence).

The specimen was peripheral blood. This TCR derives from a woman in her 70s with acute or convalescent COVID-19. The V and J genes are TRBV30 and TRBJ1-2; a weak D match, TRBD1 (5 bases). CDR3 region: CAWSVGGTNYGYTF. The CDR3 DNA reads TGTGCCTGGAGTGTCGGGGGTACTAACTATGGCTACACCTTC. The full variable domain, with the rest looked up from reference TRBV30 and TRBJ1-2, is SQTIHQWPATLVQPVGSPLSLECTVEGTSNPNLYWYRQAAGRGLQLLFYSVGIGQISSEVPQNLSASRPQDRQFILSSKKLLLSDSGFYLCAWSVGGTNYGYTFGSGTRLTVV.